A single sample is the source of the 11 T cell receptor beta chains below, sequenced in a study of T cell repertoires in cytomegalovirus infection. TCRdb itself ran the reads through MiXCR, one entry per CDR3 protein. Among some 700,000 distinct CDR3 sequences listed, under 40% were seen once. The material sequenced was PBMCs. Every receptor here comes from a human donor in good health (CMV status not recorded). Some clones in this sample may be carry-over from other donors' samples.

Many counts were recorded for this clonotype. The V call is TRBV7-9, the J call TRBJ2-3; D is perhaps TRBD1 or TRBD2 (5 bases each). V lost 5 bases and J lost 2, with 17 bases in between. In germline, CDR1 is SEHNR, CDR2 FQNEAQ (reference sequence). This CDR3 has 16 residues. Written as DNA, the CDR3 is TGTGCCAGCAGCACGCGTCGGGACCTTAACACAGATACGCAGTATTTT. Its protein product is CASSTRRDLNTDTQYF.

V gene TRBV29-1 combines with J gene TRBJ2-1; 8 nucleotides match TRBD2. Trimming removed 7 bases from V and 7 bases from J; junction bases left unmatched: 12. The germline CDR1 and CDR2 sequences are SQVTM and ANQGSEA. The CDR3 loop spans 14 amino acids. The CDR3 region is CSARSGMVRNEQFF. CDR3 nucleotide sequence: TGCAGCGCCCGTAGCGGGATGGTCCGGAATGAGCAGTTCTTC.

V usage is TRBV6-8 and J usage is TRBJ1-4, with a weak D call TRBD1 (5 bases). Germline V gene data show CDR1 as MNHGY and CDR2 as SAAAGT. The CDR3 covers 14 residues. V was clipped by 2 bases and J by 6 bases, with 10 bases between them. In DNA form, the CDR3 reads TGTGCCAGCAGTTACGGGGGGATGGATGAAAAACTGTTTTTT. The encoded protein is CASSYGGMDEKLFF.

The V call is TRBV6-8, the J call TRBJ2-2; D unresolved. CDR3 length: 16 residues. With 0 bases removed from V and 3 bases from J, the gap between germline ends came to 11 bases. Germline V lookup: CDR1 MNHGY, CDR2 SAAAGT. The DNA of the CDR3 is TGTGCCAGCAGTTACTCGGACGGCCGTTACACCGGGGAGCTGTTTTTT. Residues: CASSYSDGRYTGELFF.

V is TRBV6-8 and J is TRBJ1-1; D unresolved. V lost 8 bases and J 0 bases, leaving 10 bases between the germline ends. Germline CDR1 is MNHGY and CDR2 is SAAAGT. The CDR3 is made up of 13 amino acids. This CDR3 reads CASALELNTEAFF. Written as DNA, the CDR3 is TGTGCCAGCGCCCTAGAATTGAACACTGAAGCTTTCTTT.

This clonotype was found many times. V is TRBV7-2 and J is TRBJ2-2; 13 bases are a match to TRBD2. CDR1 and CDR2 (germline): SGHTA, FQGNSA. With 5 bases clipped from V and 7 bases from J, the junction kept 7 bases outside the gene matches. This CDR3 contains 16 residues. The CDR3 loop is CASSPRLAGGNGELFF. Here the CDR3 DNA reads TGTGCCAGCAGCCCCCGACTAGCGGGAGGCAACGGGGAGCTGTTTTTT.

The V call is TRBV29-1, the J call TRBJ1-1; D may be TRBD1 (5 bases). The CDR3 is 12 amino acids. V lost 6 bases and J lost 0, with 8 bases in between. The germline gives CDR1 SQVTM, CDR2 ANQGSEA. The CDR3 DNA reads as TGCAGCGTAACACAGGTGAACACTGAAGCTTTCTTT. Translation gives CSVTQVNTEAFF.

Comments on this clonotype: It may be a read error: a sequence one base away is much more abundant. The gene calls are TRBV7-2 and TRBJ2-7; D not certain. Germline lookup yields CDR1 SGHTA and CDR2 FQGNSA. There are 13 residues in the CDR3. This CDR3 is CASSLVGTYKQYF. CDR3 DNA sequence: TGTGCCAGCAGCTTGGTCGGCACCTACAAGCAGTACTTC.

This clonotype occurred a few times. CDR3 residues: CATGGFNEKLFF. The CDR3 nucleotides are TGTGCCACAGGGGGGTTTAATGAAAAACTGTTTTTT. V and J are TRBV7-9 and TRBJ1-4, with 7 bases identical to TRBD1. This CDR3 has 12 amino acids. The V and J ends lost 10 bases and 4 bases, in that order; junction bases with no gene match: 3. Germline V gene lookup returns CDR1 SEHNR and CDR2 FQNEAQ (reference sequence).

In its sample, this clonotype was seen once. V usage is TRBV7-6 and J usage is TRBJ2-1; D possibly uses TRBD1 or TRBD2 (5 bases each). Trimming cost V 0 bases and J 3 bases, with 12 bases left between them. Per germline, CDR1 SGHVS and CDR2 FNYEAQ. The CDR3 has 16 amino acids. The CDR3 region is CASSLAVRELYNEQFF. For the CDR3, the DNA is TGTGCCAGCAGCTTAGCGGTCAGGGAGCTCTACAATGAGCAGTTCTTC. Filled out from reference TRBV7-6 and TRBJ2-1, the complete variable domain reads GAGVSQSPRYKVTKRGQDVALRCDPISGHVSLYWYRQALGQGPEFLTYFNYEAQQDKSGLPNDRFSAERPEGSISTLTIQRTEQRDSAMYRCASSLAVRELYNEQFFGPGTRLTVL.

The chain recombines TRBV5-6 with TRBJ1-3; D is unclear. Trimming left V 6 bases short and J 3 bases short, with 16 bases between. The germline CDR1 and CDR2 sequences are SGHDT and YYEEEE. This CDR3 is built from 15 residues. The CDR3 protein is CASTPRGWSGNTIYF. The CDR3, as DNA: TGTGCCAGCACCCCCCGGGGTTGGAGTGGAAACACCATATATTTT.